This TCR beta chain originates from a study of blood T cell repertoires in COVID-19. Trimming stripped 0 bases from V and 6 bases from J, with 9 bases between. The CDR3 runs to 13 residues. The V gene's germline CDR1 is GTSNPN and CDR2 SVGIG (reference sequence). As handled by the study authors: For nucleated cells, counts were estimated from reference gene primer amplification. The method was immunoSEQ multiplex PCR; TCRdb's version includes in-frame clones alone and lacks a portion of them. V and J calls plus clone size are reproduced from that table; the DNA served to infer D and trimming. The data show about 240,000 clones, with 81% seen just once and roughly 7.4% held by the top ten.

The chain has TRBV30 and TRBJ1-5; D perhaps matches TRBD1 (6 bases). The receptor comes from a woman of 80 years or more with COVID-19, enrolled during active disease. The source material was peripheral blood. CDR3 loop: CAWSVRDTQPQHF. CDR3 DNA: TGTGCCTGGAGTGTACGGGACACTCAGCCCCAGCATTTT. Supplemented by reference TRBV30 and TRBJ1-5, the full variable domain reads SQTIHQWPATLVQPVGSPLSLECTVEGTSNPNLYWYRQAAGRGLQLLFYSVGIGQISSEVPQNLSASRPQDRQFILSSKKLLLSDSGFYLCAWSVRDTQPQHFGDGTRLSIL.